The rows below give T cell receptor beta chains drawn from one sample of a study of T cells after yellow fever vaccination. MiXCR, run by TCRdb on the 5' RACE reads, gives a single entry per CDR3 protein. The data contain hundreds of thousands of distinct CDR3 sequences, roughly a sixth of them singletons. Sequencing was performed on PBMCs, taken 5 days after the first yellow fever vaccination. These receptors all stem from a man aged 18 to 29 who received the YFV17D yellow fever vaccine. CDR3s include the opening cysteine and the closing phenylalanine or tryptophan. The D gene is left open where the match is weak.

>TRBV4-1|TRBJ2-7|NA
CASSQALQGTYEQYF
>TRBV12-3/TRBV12-4|TRBJ1-4|TRBD1
CASSLWDRKATNEKLFF
>TRBV6-1|TRBJ2-2|TRBD1
CASAGQGGTGELFF
>TRBV5-1|TRBJ2-3|TRBD2
CASSESSGGFTDTQYF
>TRBV3-1|TRBJ2-2|NA
CASSLVVYTGELFF
>TRBV5-1|TRBJ2-5|NA
CASSSGVGLVTQYF
>TRBV18|TRBJ2-3|NA
CASSPPEGVDTQYF
>TRBV7-2|TRBJ2-1|TRBD1
CASSGRTGGSNEQFF
>TRBV5-6|TRBJ2-3|NA
CASSLYGIQGPTDTQYF
>TRBV4-1|TRBJ2-6|NA
CASSQAPTVHSGANVLTF
>TRBV27|TRBJ2-3|NA
CASSFKQGPTDTQYF
>TRBV4-3|TRBJ2-7|NA
CASSQAHRGSDEQYF
>TRBV5-1|TRBJ1-5|NA
CASSLGLRNQPQHF
>TRBV11-2|TRBJ2-7|NA
CASSSLWGRYEQYF
>TRBV2|TRBJ2-3|NA
CASRPGTQITDTQYF
>TRBV14|TRBJ2-3|TRBD2
CASSQAPRRLAGGRNTQYF
>TRBV5-1|TRBJ2-7|NA
CASSSQGHSTSQYF
>TRBV7-9|TRBJ2-1|NA
CASSFIADPNNEQFF
>TRBV4-2|TRBJ2-5|TRBD2
CASSQDGGVGTQYF
>TRBV7-9|TRBJ1-5|TRBD1
CASSSIQGAAQPQHF
>TRBV4-1|TRBJ2-1|TRBD2
CASSQGPGGGYNEQFF
>TRBV5-1|TRBJ2-1|NA
CASSRRGRSSYNEQFF
>TRBV24-1|TRBJ1-6|NA
CAPKQPYNSPLHF
>TRBV12-3/TRBV12-4|TRBJ1-1|NA
CASSRRGRAEAFF
>TRBV11-2|TRBJ1-5|TRBD1
CASSGGQGDQPQHF
>TRBV5-4|TRBJ2-5|NA
CASSLEGDETQYF
>TRBV4-1|TRBJ2-3|TRBD2
CASSLAGGATTDTQYF
>TRBV2|TRBJ2-7|TRBD1
CASSDDRARLYEQYF
>TRBV11-2|TRBJ1-2|NA
CASSLPHRYQPPGHINYGYTF
>TRBV20-1|TRBJ2-7|NA
CSAQQGYEQYF
>TRBV6-1|TRBJ1-5|NA
CASSRQLNQPQHF
>TRBV6-1|TRBJ2-4|NA
CASSAHLAKNIQYF
>TRBV15|TRBJ1-5|NA
CATSSQDVGPALGNQPQHF
>TRBV7-6|TRBJ2-7|NA
CASSLTLGSYEQYF
>TRBV5-6|TRBJ2-5|NA
CASSFKAAQETQYF
>TRBV11-2|TRBJ1-2|TRBD1
CASSLHQKTGSFYGYTF
>TRBV5-1|TRBJ1-6|TRBD1
CASSAKTGTENSPLHF
>TRBV20-1|TRBJ2-5|TRBD1
CSARATGGKETQYF
>TRBV6-2/TRBV6-3|TRBJ2-4|NA
CASSALRLAKNIQYF
>TRBV19|TRBJ2-1|TRBD1
CASSIGTAANEQFF
>TRBV12-3/TRBV12-4|TRBJ2-1|TRBD1
CAVGGRFWFF
>TRBV6-2/TRBV6-3|TRBJ2-1|NA
CASSYEGYNEQFF
>TRBV4-3|TRBJ1-6|NA
CASSQGSSPLHF
>TRBV28|TRBJ1-5|NA
CASRSNQPQHF
>TRBV15|TRBJ2-7|TRBD2
CAAGTSGGDEQYF
>TRBV6-2/TRBV6-3|TRBJ2-4|TRBD1
CASTQGGALINIQYF
>TRBV3-1|TRBJ1-1|NA
CASSQTFTGSVGMNTEAFF
>TRBV29-1|TRBJ2-2|NA
CSAVRGETGELFF
>TRBV19|TRBJ1-5|NA
CASRETTGQPQHF
>TRBV10-3|TRBJ1-2|NA
CAIRNQDGLQGGYTF
>TRBV20-1|TRBJ2-3|TRBD1
CSAAGFRTGGAWDTQYF